Each of the 24 T cell receptor beta chains below was sequenced from the same sample in a study of shared clonotypes between healthy human individuals. Produced via immunoSEQ multiplex PCR; TCRdb's table is partial and in-frame only. Among some 500,000 clones listed, approximately 71% were seen once. Sequencing input: PBMCs. These receptors were taken from a woman aged 35 to 49 in good health. Some clones in this sample may be carry-over from other donors' samples.

As to this clone: Sequence at one end of the junction differs from germline and may be a read error. The chain uses TRBV11-2 and TRBJ1-5; D possibly corresponds to TRBD1 (5 bases). Germline values: CDR1 SGHAT, CDR2 FQNNGV. This CDR3 spans 14 amino acids. The CDR3 DNA sequence: TGTGCCAGCAGCCTAGAGGGGTCAGGGCAGCCCCAGCATTTT. Encoded protein: CASSLEGSGQPQHF.

This clone was observed a handful of times. The V and J genes are TRBV18 and TRBJ1-4; 7 bases are a match to TRBD1. Germline assignment: CDR1 KGHSH and CDR2 LQKENI. After removal of 1 base from V and 0 bases from J, the junction contained 5 bases not matched to a gene. This CDR3 is 17 amino acids long. The CDR3 here is CASSPLRDRPTNEKLFF. The CDR3, as DNA: TGTGCCAGCTCACCACTGAGGGACAGACCAACTAATGAAAAACTGTTTTTT. Variable domain in full (rest from reference TRBV18 and TRBJ1-4): NAGVMQNPRHLVRRRGQEARLRCSPMKGHSHVYWYRQLPEEGLKFMVYLQKENIIDESGMPKERFSAEFPKEGPSILRIQQVVRGDSAAYFCASSPLRDRPTNEKLFFGSGTQLSVL.

Only a few counts were recorded for this clone. A much more abundant neighbour one base away suggests this may be a read error. The sample has other DNA sequences that encode this CDR3 too. The chain combines TRBV30 with TRBJ1-3; D is uncertain. The CDR3 covers 14 residues. The ends were cut back, 0 bases at V and 0 bases at J, with 6 bases in the middle. The germline CDR1 and CDR2 sequences are GTSNPN and SVGIG (reference sequence). The CDR3 DNA reads TGTGCCTGGAGTGTCGGGGACTCTGGAAACACCATATATTTT. It encodes CAWSVGDSGNTIYF.

The chain joins TRBV9 to TRBJ2-3; D ambiguous. In germline, CDR1 is SGDLS, CDR2 YYNGEE. The CDR3 loop spans 15 amino acids. V was trimmed by 0 bases and J by 6 bases, leaving 14 bases between them. Here the CDR3 DNA reads TGTGCCAGCAGCGTAGAGCTTAATACGATGGATACGCAGTATTTT. Protein product: CASSVELNTMDTQYF.

This clone was seen a handful of times. The genes are TRBV28 and TRBJ1-1; 7 bases map to TRBD1. CDR1 is MDHEN and CDR2 is SYDVKM in the germline V gene. CDR3 length: 14 residues. J lost 1 base, V lost 9 bases, and 8 bases had no gene match. The CDR3 reads CASSGGEGNTEAFF. DNA for the CDR3: TGTGCCAGTTCAGGGGGGGAGGGGAACACTGAAGCTTTCTTT.

The chain combines TRBV14 with TRBJ2-7; TRBD2 aligns across 7 bases. After removal of 2 bases from V and 4 bases from J, the junction contained 20 bases not matched to a gene. The length of the CDR3 is 19 residues. Germline assignment: CDR1 SGHDN and CDR2 FVKESK. Written as DNA, the CDR3 is TGTGCCAGCAGCCAATTAGGCGGGAGCACAAGAGGGGAGCGGTACGAGCAGTACTTC. Translated, it gives CASSQLGGSTRGERYEQYF.

The rearrangement joins TRBV5-1 to TRBJ2-7; 8 bases line up with TRBD2. Per germline, CDR1 SGHRS and CDR2 YFSETQ. V was pared by 4 bases and J by 1 base, with 7 bases of the junction left unmatched. This CDR3 contains 15 residues. The CDR3 loop reads CASSDTSGYSYEQYF. The CDR3 region has the DNA TGCGCCAGCAGCGACACTAGCGGTTATTCCTACGAGCAGTACTTC.

This clone came up a few times. CDR3 residues: CASSLDPGQETQYF. The CDR3, as DNA: TGCGCCAGCAGCTTGGATCCGGGTCAAGAGACCCAGTACTTC. The rearrangement joins TRBV5-1 to TRBJ2-5; D is uncertain. Per the germline V gene, CDR1 is SGHRS and CDR2 is YFSETQ. The V end was cut by 0 bases, the J end by 2 bases, with 8 bases between. CDR3 length: 14 residues.

The chain recombines TRBV28 with TRBJ2-7; 10 bases map to TRBD2. CDR1 is MDHEN, CDR2 SYDVKM, per germline. V dropped 3 bases and J dropped 6; count of bases not matched to a gene: 8. The CDR3 loop spans 15 amino acids. As DNA, the CDR3 is TGTGCCAGCAGTTTTCAGAGCGGGAGGGCCGGCGAGCAGTACTTC. It codes for CASSFQSGRAGEQYF.

The chain has TRBV5-1 and TRBJ2-7; TRBD2 matches at 11 bases. Germline CDR1 reads SGHRS; CDR2 reads YFSETQ. This CDR3 is 14 amino acids long. The trim removed 7 bases at V and 3 bases at J, leaving 6 bases unmatched. CDR3 protein: CASGLGTSGYEQYF. CDR3 DNA sequence: TGCGCCAGCGGACTTGGGACTAGCGGCTACGAGCAGTACTTC. Full variable domain (missing parts from reference TRBV5-1 and TRBJ2-7): KAGVTQTPRYLIKTRGQQVTLSCSPISGHRSVSWYQQTPGQGLQFLFEYFSETQRNKGNFPGRFSGRQFSNSRSEMNVSTLELGDSALYLCASGLGTSGYEQYFGPGTRLTVT.

The CDR3 nucleotides are TGTGCCAGCAGGCCGGCTAGCGGGATTTACAATGAGCAGTTCTTC. Its translation: CASRPASGIYNEQFF. The chain has TRBV27 and TRBJ2-1; 9 bases are shared with TRBD2. This CDR3 is 15 amino acids long. Germline trimming cut 6 bases from V and 4 bases from J; bases unmatched to any gene: 7. CDR1 is MNHEY and CDR2 is SMNVEV in the germline V gene (reference sequence).

This CDR3 is CASSRTSGRTYEQYF. The CDR3 nucleotides read TGTGCCAGCAGCCGGACTAGCGGGAGGACCTACGAGCAGTACTTC. This chain uses TRBV6-5 with TRBJ2-7; 14 bases map to TRBD2. The CDR3 covers 15 residues. The trim removed 6 bases at V and 2 bases at J, leaving 3 bases unmatched. CDR1 and CDR2 (germline): MNHEY, SVGAGI.

This clone was recorded once. V is TRBV2 and J is TRBJ2-2; D may be TRBD1 (5 bases). V shed 1 base and J shed 2 bases, with 8 bases lying between them. This CDR3 contains 15 residues. The germline V gene encodes CDR1 SNHLY and CDR2 FYNNEI. The DNA of the CDR3 is TGTGCCAGCAGTGAAGTGACAGCAAACACCGGGGAGCTGTTTTTT. Translated, it gives CASSEVTANTGELFF.

The V gene is TRBV14, the J gene TRBJ2-1; D not resolved. V was shortened by 1 base and J by 2 bases, with 15 bases between the two germline ends. The CDR3 extends over 17 amino acids. Germline CDR1 is SGHDN and CDR2 is FVKESK. The CDR3 protein is CASSQGNPRWPYNEQFF. The CDR3 DNA reads TGTGCCAGCAGCCAAGGGAACCCCAGGTGGCCCTACAATGAGCAGTTCTTC.

Here the CDR3 DNA reads TGTGCCTGGAGACCGGGACTAGCTACCTACGAGCAGTACTTC. Translating it yields CAWRPGLATYEQYF. This sequence joins TRBV30 and TRBJ2-7, with 9 bases lining up with TRBD2. The V segment lost 3 bases and the J segment 2 bases; nucleotides outside the gene matches: 5. Germline V gene sequence: CDR1 GTSNPN, CDR2 SVGIG (reference sequence). This CDR3 contains 14 residues.

This clone was seen a handful of times. This rearrangement joins TRBV5-7 to TRBJ2-3, with D possibly TRBD2 on 5 matching bases. TRBV5-7 qualifies as an ORF whose function is uncertain. CDR3 length: 13 amino acids. Trimming left V 2 bases short and J 1 base short, with 5 bases between. This chain's CDR3 is CASSFGGTDTQYF. CDR3 nucleotides: TGTGCCAGCAGCTTCGGGGGCACAGATACGCAGTATTTT.

The chain combines TRBV7-9 with TRBJ1-1; D not resolved. The germline CDR1 and CDR2 sequences are SEHNR and FQNEAQ (reference sequence). The germline V and J ends were trimmed by 4 bases and 0 bases, with 6 bases remaining between them. The CDR3 is 13 residues long. In DNA, the CDR3 is TGTGCCAGCAGCTGGAGCCTGAACACTGAAGCTTTCTTT. Translating it yields CASSWSLNTEAFF.

V is TRBV1 and J is TRBJ2-3; the table calls TRBD1, which could not be checked here. TRBV1 represents a pseudogene. The CDR3 consists of 15 residues. The CDR3 is CTSGVGDRETDTQYF. The CDR3 DNA sequence: TGCACCAGCGGGGTAGGGGACAGGGAAACAGATACGCAGTATTTT.

The V call is TRBV5-1, the J call TRBJ2-1; 10 nucleotides line up with TRBD2. The CDR3 is made up of 14 amino acids. Trimming took 1 base from V and 8 from J; bases not matched to a gene: 3. In germline, CDR1 is SGHRS, CDR2 YFSETQ. CDR3 DNA: TGCGCCAGCAGCTTGAGCGGGAGGGTCGATGAGCAGTTCTTC. This translates into CASSLSGRVDEQFF.

The rearrangement uses TRBV4-3 and TRBJ2-1; 8 nucleotides agree with TRBD2. This CDR3 is built from 15 residues. Germline assignment: CDR1 LGHNA and CDR2 YSLEER. V was clipped by 8 bases and J by 0 bases; unmatched bases: 6. The CDR3 sequence: CASGLAGNSYNEQFF. The CDR3 DNA sequence: TGCGCCAGCGGTTTAGCGGGGAACTCCTACAATGAGCAGTTCTTC.

V gene TRBV6-6 combines with J gene TRBJ2-5; 11 bases align to TRBD1. The CDR3 runs 16 residues. J lost 0 bases, V lost 2 bases, and 2 bases had no gene match. CDR1 and CDR2 (germline): MNHNY, SVGAGI (reference sequence). CDR3 residues: CASSYGDRGYQETQYF. The DNA of the CDR3 is TGTGCCAGCAGTTACGGGGACAGGGGGTACCAAGAGACCCAGTACTTC.

The rearrangement uses TRBV6-1 and TRBJ1-1, with unresolved D. V dropped 4 bases and J dropped 3 bases, with 9 bases sitting between them. Germline V gene lookup returns CDR1 MNHNS and CDR2 SASEGT. The CDR3 is 13 amino acids. Here the CDR3 DNA reads TGTGCCAGCAGTGCGATGGGAGACACTGAAGCTTTCTTT. It specifies CASSAMGDTEAFF.

V is TRBV7-2 and J is TRBJ1-5, with D possibly being TRBD1 (6 bases). The V gene lost 5 bases and the J gene lost 7 bases, with 15 bases spanning the gap. Germline CDR1 SGHTA, CDR2 FQGNSA. This CDR3 has 14 residues. The chain's CDR3 is CASSPGGGVQPQHF. The CDR3 bases are TGTGCCAGCAGCCCCGGAGGGGGAGTCCAGCCCCAGCATTTT.

As regards this clone: A much larger clonotype is one base distant, so this may be a read error. The chain links TRBV30 to TRBJ1-1, with a weak D call TRBD1 (5 bases). The CDR3 loop spans 13 amino acids. The V end lost 8 bases, the J end lost 2 bases, and 15 bases lay between the germline ends. The germline gives CDR1 GTSNPN, CDR2 SVGIG (reference sequence). The CDR3 loop is CAGARRGNTEAFF. CDR3 nucleotide sequence: TGTGCCGGGGCCCGACGGGGTAACACTGAAGCTTTCTTT.